This paragraph covers one T cell receptor (beta chain) sequence. The entry originates in a study of cytomegalovirus exposure and HLA in healthy donors. Study at large: An earlier analysis identified fewer than 130 million unique TCR beta sequences in about 179 million T cells.

The PCR employed 60 Vbeta primers together with 13 Jbeta primers. Sequencing used immunoSEQ multiplex PCR; TCRdb keeps in-frame clones, though not all of them. The sample's table shows 130,000 or so clones. The V gene's germline CDR1 is MNHNY and CDR2 SVGAGI (reference sequence). The CDR3 sequence is 14 residues long. Trimming took 0 bases from V and 4 from J, leaving 10 bases between them. The sequenced sample was PBMCs. The TCR originated in a woman aged 40 to 49 in good health and CMV-seronegative. The chain links TRBV6-6 to TRBJ2-7; D not certain. The chain's CDR3 is CASSYSSGGYEQYF. DNA for the CDR3: TGTGCCAGCAGTTACTCATCGGGTGGGTACGAGCAGTACTTC.